The clone carrying this TCR beta chain was observed a few times. Authors' data handling: How many nucleated cells were present was estimated from reference gene primer amplification. TCRdb's copy holds only in-frame clones and misses some; the assay was immunoSEQ multiplex PCR. The V and J calls and clone size were taken over from that table, and D and trimming were inferred from the DNA. The table lists 120,000 or so clones, around nine tenths of them singletons. This entry is derived from a study of blood T cell repertoires in COVID-19. V lost 5 bases and J 7 bases, leaving 12 bases between the germline ends. Germline V gene sequence: CDR1 PRHDT, CDR2 FYEKMQ (reference sequence). This CDR3 spans 13 amino acids.

This TCR came from a man aged 45-65 years with active COVID-19. The chain links TRBV13 to TRBJ2-4, with D uncertain. Sequencing used peripheral blood. The CDR3 here is CASSTTRNNIQYF. For the CDR3, the DNA is TGTGCCAGCAGCACGACGCGGAACAACATTCAGTACTTC.